The source of this T cell receptor (beta chain) is a study of blood T cell repertoires in COVID-19. Overall study: Acute and convalescent COVID-19 samples came from the United States, Italy and Spain. T cells, B-cell-depleted T cells, or PBMCs provided the cDNA or gDNA that served as material.

Under the authors' procedure: Estimation of nucleated cell counts was performed using reference gene primer amplification. Produced via immunoSEQ multiplex PCR; TCRdb's table is partial and in-frame only. Clonal size and the V and J genes are those of that table, whereas D and trimming came from the DNA. The sample consists of around 86,000 clones, roughly 84% of them appearing once. This clone was observed once. CDR3 length equals 15 residues. Germline CDR1 reads LGHNA; CDR2 reads YSLEER. V gave up 3 bases and J gave up 7 bases; unmatched junction bases: 9. This sequence was found in a woman aged 80 or older with acute or convalescent COVID-19. J is TRBJ1-1 and V is TRBV4-3, with TRBD1 matching over 9 bases. The sample comprised peripheral blood. CDR3 bases: TGCGCCAGCAGCCACCCCGGGACAGGGATCGGTGAAGCTTTCTTT. This gives the protein CASSHPGTGIGEAFF.